The 27 T cell receptor beta chains given below trace back to one sample, sequenced in a study of blood T cell repertoires in COVID-19. Using immunoSEQ multiplex PCR, the repertoire was profiled, and TCRdb retains in-frame clones only, with some absent. The sample includes 65,000 to 95,000 clones, roughly nine tenths of them seen just once. Material for sequencing was peripheral blood. The receptors shown here come from a man aged 50 to 60 with COVID-19, enrolled during active disease.

This chain's CDR3 is CASSLWTGLGETQYF. The CDR3, as DNA: TGTGCCAGCAGCTTATGGACAGGTCTCGGGGAGACCCAGTACTTC. The chain links TRBV7-9 to TRBJ2-5, with TRBD1 identical over 7 bases. Unmatched junction bases numbered 8, after V lost 2 bases and J lost 5 bases. From germline, CDR1 is SEHNR and CDR2 FQNEAQ (reference sequence). This CDR3 spans 15 amino acids.

This clone occurred once. The chain couples TRBV12-3 or TRBV12-4 to TRBJ1-5; D gene uncertain. V shed 6 bases and J shed 11 bases, with 14 bases lying between them. This CDR3 is built from 12 residues. The CDR3, as DNA: TGTGCCAGCAGCCCCCCCGGGGTGACCCAGCATTTT. Its protein product is CASSPPGVTQHF.

V gene TRBV9 combines with J gene TRBJ2-5; 9 bases are a match to TRBD1. Germline CDR1 reads SGDLS; CDR2 reads YYNGEE. The ends lost 4 bases at V and 2 bases at J; junction bases unmatched: 6. This CDR3 has 15 residues. CDR3 sequence (DNA): TGTGCCAGCAGCCTTCGGGACAGGGAACAAGAGACCCAGTACTTC. Encoded protein: CASSLRDREQETQYF. The whole variable domain, remainder taken from reference TRBV9 and TRBJ2-5, is DSGVTQTPKHLITATGQRVTLRCSPRSGDLSVYWYQQSLDQGLQFLIQYYNGEERAKGNILERFSAQQFPDLHSELNLSSLELGDSALYFCASSLRDREQETQYFGPGTRLLVL.

V is TRBV14 and J is TRBJ2-2, with 10 bases that match TRBD2. This CDR3 is built from 18 residues. The germline V gene has CDR1 SGHDN and CDR2 FVKESK. J was trimmed by 4 bases and V by 1 base; bases with no gene match: 9. The chain's CDR3 is CASSQGLAGVKVTGELFF. The CDR3 DNA sequence: TGTGCCAGCAGCCAAGGCCTAGCGGGAGTTAAGGTCACCGGGGAGCTGTTTTTT.

The V call is TRBV10-3, the J call TRBJ2-7, with D perhaps matching TRBD2 (6 bases). The ends were cut back, 8 bases at V and 0 bases at J, with 14 bases in the middle. This CDR3 comprises 14 residues. Germline V gene data show CDR1 as ENHRY and CDR2 as SYGVKD. CDR3 residues: CAIAGNLDSYEQYF. DNA for the CDR3: TGTGCCATCGCGGGAAATTTAGACTCCTACGAGCAGTACTTC.

This clone came up a few times. The chain recombines TRBV5-1 with TRBJ2-2, with D unclear. The V end lost 0 bases, the J end lost 4 bases, and 10 bases lay between the germline ends. The germline V gene encodes CDR1 SGHRS and CDR2 YFSETQ. There are 15 residues in the CDR3. The CDR3 region is CASSLAVSGTGELFF. CDR3 in DNA: TGCGCCAGCAGCTTGGCGGTTTCGGGCACCGGGGAGCTGTTTTTT. Full variable domain (rest looked up from reference TRBV5-1 and TRBJ2-2): KAGVTQTPRYLIKTRGQQVTLSCSPISGHRSVSWYQQTPGQGLQFLFEYFSETQRNKGNFPGRFSGRQFSNSRSEMNVSTLELGDSALYLCASSLAVSGTGELFFGEGSRLTVL.

The chain couples TRBV28 to TRBJ2-2, with 11 bases identical to TRBD1. This CDR3 spans 21 amino acids. With V trimmed by 5 bases and J by 5 bases, 22 bases remained unmatched. The germline gives CDR1 MDHEN, CDR2 SYDVKM. CDR3 bases: TGTGCCAGCAGTCCCCAGGGGGGACAGGGGGGAAGAATGGCCGTAACCGGGGAGCTGTTTTTT. It translates to CASSPQGGQGGRMAVTGELFF.

The CDR3 is CASRAGTGPFTDGYTF. The CDR3, as DNA: TGTGCCAGCAGAGCCGGGACAGGGCCCTTTACGGATGGCTACACCTTC. The chain recombines TRBV2 with TRBJ1-2; 9 nucleotides align to TRBD1. CDR1 and CDR2 from the germline V gene are SNHLY and FYNNEI. V lost 6 bases and J lost 6; bases outside the gene matches: 14. This CDR3 has 16 amino acids.

This clone was recorded only once. The chain is built from TRBV7-6 and TRBJ1-1; D may be TRBD1 (6 bases). Germline V gives CDR1 SGHVS, CDR2 FNYEAQ. Trimming left V 5 bases short and J 3 bases short, with 16 bases between. This CDR3 has 15 amino acids. CDR3 loop: CASSRTGKEDTEAFF. The CDR3, as DNA: TGTGCCAGCAGCCGTACAGGGAAAGAGGACACTGAAGCTTTCTTT.

This clone has just one count. The chain carries TRBV27 and TRBJ2-1; TRBD2 aligns across 14 bases. The ends lost 4 bases at V and 6 bases at J; junction bases unmatched: 5. The CDR3 is made up of 16 amino acids. Per germline, CDR1 MNHEY and CDR2 SMNVEV (reference sequence). This CDR3 reads CASSSRLAGGLNEQFF. The DNA for the CDR3 is TGTGCCAGCAGTTCCCGACTAGCGGGAGGGCTCAATGAGCAGTTCTTC.

The chain uses TRBV21-1 and TRBJ1-5; the tabulated D call, TRBD1, remains unverified against the DNA. TRBV21-1 is classified as a pseudogene. This CDR3 is 21 amino acids long. The CDR3 DNA is TGTGCCAGCAGCAAATCCCACGTACGACATCAGGGGCCCTATAGCAATCAGCCCCAGCATTTT. Translated, it gives CASSKSHVRHQGPYSNQPQHF.

The chain recombines TRBV6-5 with TRBJ1-5; TRBD1 might be the D (6 bases). The CDR3 has 14 amino acids. CDR1 is MNHEY, CDR2 SVGAGI, per germline. Trimming removed 5 bases from V and 5 bases from J, with 13 bases in between. DNA for the CDR3: TGTGCCAGCAGTACCGCAGGGGCGGATCAGCCCCAGCATTTT. This sequence encodes CASSTAGADQPQHF.

The chain is built from TRBV13 and TRBJ1-1; D gene unclear. Trimming removed 2 bases at V and 6 bases at J, with 16 bases between. The CDR3 runs 15 residues. Germline-derived CDR1 and CDR2 are PRHDT and FYEKMQ (reference sequence). The CDR3 coding sequence is TGTGCCAGCAGCTTATCAAAACGGAGACGACCTGAAGCTTTCTTT. This translates into CASSLSKRRRPEAFF.

The V gene is TRBV6-1, the J gene TRBJ1-3; D call uncertain. Germline V CDR1 and CDR2: MNHNS, SASEGT. The V end was cut by 1 base, the J end by 0 bases, with 7 bases between. This CDR3 contains 15 residues. The CDR3 DNA sequence: TGTGCCAGCAGTGAAGAACAGAGCTCTGGAAACACCATATATTTT. Amino acids: CASSEEQSSGNTIYF.

V is TRBV7-2 and J is TRBJ1-2; TRBD1 matches at 9 bases. The CDR3 length is 13 residues. The trim removed 5 bases at V and 6 bases at J, leaving 4 bases unmatched. CDR1 and CDR2 from the germline V gene are SGHTA and FQGNSA. This CDR3 is CASSKDRGHGYTF. DNA of the CDR3: TGTGCCAGCAGCAAGGACAGGGGCCATGGCTACACCTTC.

The chain combines TRBV3-1 (or the pseudogene TRBV3-2) with TRBJ1-3; D gene uncertain. This CDR3 is built from 15 residues. V was shortened by 3 bases and J by 4 bases, with 13 bases between the two germline ends. The germline CDR1 and CDR2 sequences are LGHDT and YNNKEL (reference sequence). The CDR3 sequence: CASSQLGGPGNTIYF. CDR3 sequence (DNA): TGTGCCAGCAGCCAGCTCGGAGGGCCGGGAAACACCATATATTTT.

The chain uses TRBV7-9 and TRBJ1-1; 10 positions match TRBD1. CDR3 length: 14 amino acids. In germline, CDR1 is SEHNR, CDR2 FQNEAQ (reference sequence). Trimming removed 5 bases from V and 6 bases from J; junction bases left unmatched: 6. The CDR3 DNA sequence: TGTGCCAGCAGCACCGACAGGGGGCCTGCTGAAGCTTTCTTT. It is translated as CASSTDRGPAEAFF.

The CDR3: CASRLTLAVYGYTF. The CDR3 DNA reads as TGTGCCAGTAGATTGACGCTGGCGGTCTATGGCTACACCTTC. V and J are TRBV19 and TRBJ1-2; D remains ambiguous. Germline V gives CDR1 LNHDA, CDR2 SQIVND (reference sequence). Trimming removed 6 bases at V and 4 bases at J, with 15 bases between. The length of the CDR3 is 14 residues.

The chain recombines TRBV3-1 (or the pseudogene TRBV3-2) with TRBJ1-4, with a possible D match to TRBD1 (5 bases). The CDR3 spans 14 residues. V lost 3 bases and J lost 8, with 13 bases in between. CDR1 is LGHDT and CDR2 is YNNKEL in the germline V gene (reference sequence). DNA of the CDR3: TGTGCCAGCAGCCACGCGGGGGAAGAGGAAAAACTGTTTTTT. Its protein product is CASSHAGEEEKLFF.

The V call is TRBV11-3, the J call TRBJ2-2; D is ambiguous. V lost 0 bases and J lost 5, with 10 bases in between. The CDR3 is 15 residues long. Per germline, CDR1 SGHNT and CDR2 YENEEA. The CDR3 DNA reads as TGTGCCAGCAGCTTAGACCTAGTCGGGACCGGGGAGCTGTTTTTT. Protein sequence: CASSLDLVGTGELFF.

This rearrangement joins TRBV15 to TRBJ2-3; possible D gene TRBD1, 6 bases. The length of the CDR3 is 15 residues. V lost 0 bases to trimming and J lost 6 bases, with 13 bases between them. The germline V gene has CDR1 LNHNV and CDR2 YYDKDF (reference sequence). The CDR3 protein is CATSRDPGASDTQYF. The CDR3 DNA reads as TGTGCCACCAGCAGAGATCCAGGGGCTTCGGATACGCAGTATTTT.

The V and J genes are TRBV11-2 and TRBJ2-7; D possibly corresponds to TRBD1 (5 bases). This CDR3 region has 17 residues. Per the germline V gene, CDR1 is SGHAT and CDR2 is FQNNGV. The ends were cut back, 3 bases at V and 2 bases at J, with 20 bases in the middle. The CDR3: CASSFPQGRTNTYEQYF. For the CDR3, the DNA is TGTGCCAGCAGCTTCCCCCAGGGCCGCACTAATACCTACGAGCAGTACTTC.

The rearrangement links TRBV5-1 to TRBJ2-2; 10 bases fit TRBD1. Unmatched junction bases numbered 3, after V lost 4 bases and J lost 6 bases. Germline loops: CDR1 SGHRS, CDR2 YFSETQ. The CDR3 has 14 residues. The CDR3 DNA follows: TGCGCCAGCAGCAAGACAGGGGGCGCCGGGGAGCTGTTTTTT. This sequence encodes CASSKTGGAGELFF. The full variable domain, in which reference TRBV5-1 and TRBJ2-2 provide the parts outside the CDR3, is KAGVTQTPRYLIKTRGQQVTLSCSPISGHRSVSWYQQTPGQGLQFLFEYFSETQRNKGNFPGRFSGRQFSNSRSEMNVSTLELGDSALYLCASSKTGGAGELFFGEGSRLTVL.

A few counts support this clone. The CDR3 DNA is TGTGCCAGCAGCCGAATCGTAGGGAGACCCTACAATGAGCAGTTCTTC. Translated, it gives CASSRIVGRPYNEQFF. This chain joins TRBV5-4 and TRBJ2-1; possibly TRBD2 for D (5 bases). Germline CDR1 reads SGHNT; CDR2 reads YYREEE (reference sequence). Trimming stripped 4 bases from V and 2 bases from J, with 16 bases between. This CDR3 has 16 amino acids.

This sequence joins TRBV5-1 and TRBJ2-5; unclear D gene. V was pared by 1 base and J by 2 bases, with 9 bases between. The germline V gene has CDR1 SGHRS and CDR2 YFSETQ. There are 14 residues in the CDR3. The CDR3 is CASSLTSVQETQYF. CDR3 bases: TGCGCCAGCAGCTTGACGTCAGTTCAAGAGACCCAGTACTTC. The variable domain in full, with the rest retrieved from reference TRBV5-1 and TRBJ2-5, is KAGVTQTPRYLIKTRGQQVTLSCSPISGHRSVSWYQQTPGQGLQFLFEYFSETQRNKGNFPGRFSGRQFSNSRSEMNVSTLELGDSALYLCASSLTSVQETQYFGPGTRLLVL.

This chain links TRBV24-1 with TRBJ1-5, with 7 bases matching TRBD1. Trimming removed 11 bases from V and 9 bases from J; junction bases left unmatched: 15. CDR3 length equals 14 residues. Per the germline V gene, CDR1 is KGHDR and CDR2 is SFDVKD. CDR3 in amino acids: CAIGNRGTAGPQHF. Written as DNA, the CDR3 is TGTGCCATCGGGAACAGGGGCACGGCGGGGCCCCAGCATTTT.

This chain joins TRBV27 and TRBJ2-7; 9 bases match TRBD1. This CDR3 has 15 residues. The germline CDR1 and CDR2 sequences are MNHEY and SMNVEV (reference sequence). V lost 6 bases and J lost 3; bases outside the gene matches: 9. Here the CDR3 DNA reads TGTGCCAGCAGGTCCCCCGGGACAGGGAACTACGAGCAGTACTTC. Its translation: CASRSPGTGNYEQYF.